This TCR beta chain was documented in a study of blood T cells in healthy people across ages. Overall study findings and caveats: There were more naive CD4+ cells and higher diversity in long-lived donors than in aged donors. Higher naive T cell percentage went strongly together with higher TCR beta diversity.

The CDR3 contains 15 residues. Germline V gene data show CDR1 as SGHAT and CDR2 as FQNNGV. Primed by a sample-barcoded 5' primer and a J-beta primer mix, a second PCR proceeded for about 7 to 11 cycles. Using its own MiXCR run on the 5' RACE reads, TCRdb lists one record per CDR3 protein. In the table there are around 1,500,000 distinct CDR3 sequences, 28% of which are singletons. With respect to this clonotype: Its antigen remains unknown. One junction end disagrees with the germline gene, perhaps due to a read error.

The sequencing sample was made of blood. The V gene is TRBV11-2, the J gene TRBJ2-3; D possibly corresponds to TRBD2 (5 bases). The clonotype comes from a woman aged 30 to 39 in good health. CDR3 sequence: CASSLTSGIPDTQYF. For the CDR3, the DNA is TGTGCCAGCAGCTTAACTTCGGGAATCCCAGATACACAGTATTTT.